This T cell receptor (beta chain) was profiled in a study of blood T cell repertoires in COVID-19. Study-wide background: Some COVID-19 samples were acute and others convalescent; all came from the United States, Italy and Spain. T cells, B-cell-depleted T cells, or PBMCs supplied cDNA or gDNA.

Authors' methods: Cell counts per sample came from amplifying reference gene primers. TCRdb's copy holds only in-frame clones and misses some; the assay was immunoSEQ multiplex PCR. Clone size and V and J calls were adopted from that table, with D and trimming inferred from the DNA. The sample includes tens of thousands of clones, roughly nine tenths of them seen just once. Trimming cost V 0 bases and J 16 bases, with 16 bases left between them. The CDR3 consists of 13 residues. Germline-derived CDR1 and CDR2 are LNHNV and YYDKDF (reference sequence). The source is a middle-aged man with acute or convalescent COVID-19. The sequencing sample was made of peripheral blood. This sequence joins TRBV15 and TRBJ2-1; weak D call: TRBD2 (7 bases). Here the CDR3 reads CATSRDMRGGHFF. DNA for the CDR3: TGTGCCACCAGCAGAGATATGAGGGGGGGCCACTTCTTC.